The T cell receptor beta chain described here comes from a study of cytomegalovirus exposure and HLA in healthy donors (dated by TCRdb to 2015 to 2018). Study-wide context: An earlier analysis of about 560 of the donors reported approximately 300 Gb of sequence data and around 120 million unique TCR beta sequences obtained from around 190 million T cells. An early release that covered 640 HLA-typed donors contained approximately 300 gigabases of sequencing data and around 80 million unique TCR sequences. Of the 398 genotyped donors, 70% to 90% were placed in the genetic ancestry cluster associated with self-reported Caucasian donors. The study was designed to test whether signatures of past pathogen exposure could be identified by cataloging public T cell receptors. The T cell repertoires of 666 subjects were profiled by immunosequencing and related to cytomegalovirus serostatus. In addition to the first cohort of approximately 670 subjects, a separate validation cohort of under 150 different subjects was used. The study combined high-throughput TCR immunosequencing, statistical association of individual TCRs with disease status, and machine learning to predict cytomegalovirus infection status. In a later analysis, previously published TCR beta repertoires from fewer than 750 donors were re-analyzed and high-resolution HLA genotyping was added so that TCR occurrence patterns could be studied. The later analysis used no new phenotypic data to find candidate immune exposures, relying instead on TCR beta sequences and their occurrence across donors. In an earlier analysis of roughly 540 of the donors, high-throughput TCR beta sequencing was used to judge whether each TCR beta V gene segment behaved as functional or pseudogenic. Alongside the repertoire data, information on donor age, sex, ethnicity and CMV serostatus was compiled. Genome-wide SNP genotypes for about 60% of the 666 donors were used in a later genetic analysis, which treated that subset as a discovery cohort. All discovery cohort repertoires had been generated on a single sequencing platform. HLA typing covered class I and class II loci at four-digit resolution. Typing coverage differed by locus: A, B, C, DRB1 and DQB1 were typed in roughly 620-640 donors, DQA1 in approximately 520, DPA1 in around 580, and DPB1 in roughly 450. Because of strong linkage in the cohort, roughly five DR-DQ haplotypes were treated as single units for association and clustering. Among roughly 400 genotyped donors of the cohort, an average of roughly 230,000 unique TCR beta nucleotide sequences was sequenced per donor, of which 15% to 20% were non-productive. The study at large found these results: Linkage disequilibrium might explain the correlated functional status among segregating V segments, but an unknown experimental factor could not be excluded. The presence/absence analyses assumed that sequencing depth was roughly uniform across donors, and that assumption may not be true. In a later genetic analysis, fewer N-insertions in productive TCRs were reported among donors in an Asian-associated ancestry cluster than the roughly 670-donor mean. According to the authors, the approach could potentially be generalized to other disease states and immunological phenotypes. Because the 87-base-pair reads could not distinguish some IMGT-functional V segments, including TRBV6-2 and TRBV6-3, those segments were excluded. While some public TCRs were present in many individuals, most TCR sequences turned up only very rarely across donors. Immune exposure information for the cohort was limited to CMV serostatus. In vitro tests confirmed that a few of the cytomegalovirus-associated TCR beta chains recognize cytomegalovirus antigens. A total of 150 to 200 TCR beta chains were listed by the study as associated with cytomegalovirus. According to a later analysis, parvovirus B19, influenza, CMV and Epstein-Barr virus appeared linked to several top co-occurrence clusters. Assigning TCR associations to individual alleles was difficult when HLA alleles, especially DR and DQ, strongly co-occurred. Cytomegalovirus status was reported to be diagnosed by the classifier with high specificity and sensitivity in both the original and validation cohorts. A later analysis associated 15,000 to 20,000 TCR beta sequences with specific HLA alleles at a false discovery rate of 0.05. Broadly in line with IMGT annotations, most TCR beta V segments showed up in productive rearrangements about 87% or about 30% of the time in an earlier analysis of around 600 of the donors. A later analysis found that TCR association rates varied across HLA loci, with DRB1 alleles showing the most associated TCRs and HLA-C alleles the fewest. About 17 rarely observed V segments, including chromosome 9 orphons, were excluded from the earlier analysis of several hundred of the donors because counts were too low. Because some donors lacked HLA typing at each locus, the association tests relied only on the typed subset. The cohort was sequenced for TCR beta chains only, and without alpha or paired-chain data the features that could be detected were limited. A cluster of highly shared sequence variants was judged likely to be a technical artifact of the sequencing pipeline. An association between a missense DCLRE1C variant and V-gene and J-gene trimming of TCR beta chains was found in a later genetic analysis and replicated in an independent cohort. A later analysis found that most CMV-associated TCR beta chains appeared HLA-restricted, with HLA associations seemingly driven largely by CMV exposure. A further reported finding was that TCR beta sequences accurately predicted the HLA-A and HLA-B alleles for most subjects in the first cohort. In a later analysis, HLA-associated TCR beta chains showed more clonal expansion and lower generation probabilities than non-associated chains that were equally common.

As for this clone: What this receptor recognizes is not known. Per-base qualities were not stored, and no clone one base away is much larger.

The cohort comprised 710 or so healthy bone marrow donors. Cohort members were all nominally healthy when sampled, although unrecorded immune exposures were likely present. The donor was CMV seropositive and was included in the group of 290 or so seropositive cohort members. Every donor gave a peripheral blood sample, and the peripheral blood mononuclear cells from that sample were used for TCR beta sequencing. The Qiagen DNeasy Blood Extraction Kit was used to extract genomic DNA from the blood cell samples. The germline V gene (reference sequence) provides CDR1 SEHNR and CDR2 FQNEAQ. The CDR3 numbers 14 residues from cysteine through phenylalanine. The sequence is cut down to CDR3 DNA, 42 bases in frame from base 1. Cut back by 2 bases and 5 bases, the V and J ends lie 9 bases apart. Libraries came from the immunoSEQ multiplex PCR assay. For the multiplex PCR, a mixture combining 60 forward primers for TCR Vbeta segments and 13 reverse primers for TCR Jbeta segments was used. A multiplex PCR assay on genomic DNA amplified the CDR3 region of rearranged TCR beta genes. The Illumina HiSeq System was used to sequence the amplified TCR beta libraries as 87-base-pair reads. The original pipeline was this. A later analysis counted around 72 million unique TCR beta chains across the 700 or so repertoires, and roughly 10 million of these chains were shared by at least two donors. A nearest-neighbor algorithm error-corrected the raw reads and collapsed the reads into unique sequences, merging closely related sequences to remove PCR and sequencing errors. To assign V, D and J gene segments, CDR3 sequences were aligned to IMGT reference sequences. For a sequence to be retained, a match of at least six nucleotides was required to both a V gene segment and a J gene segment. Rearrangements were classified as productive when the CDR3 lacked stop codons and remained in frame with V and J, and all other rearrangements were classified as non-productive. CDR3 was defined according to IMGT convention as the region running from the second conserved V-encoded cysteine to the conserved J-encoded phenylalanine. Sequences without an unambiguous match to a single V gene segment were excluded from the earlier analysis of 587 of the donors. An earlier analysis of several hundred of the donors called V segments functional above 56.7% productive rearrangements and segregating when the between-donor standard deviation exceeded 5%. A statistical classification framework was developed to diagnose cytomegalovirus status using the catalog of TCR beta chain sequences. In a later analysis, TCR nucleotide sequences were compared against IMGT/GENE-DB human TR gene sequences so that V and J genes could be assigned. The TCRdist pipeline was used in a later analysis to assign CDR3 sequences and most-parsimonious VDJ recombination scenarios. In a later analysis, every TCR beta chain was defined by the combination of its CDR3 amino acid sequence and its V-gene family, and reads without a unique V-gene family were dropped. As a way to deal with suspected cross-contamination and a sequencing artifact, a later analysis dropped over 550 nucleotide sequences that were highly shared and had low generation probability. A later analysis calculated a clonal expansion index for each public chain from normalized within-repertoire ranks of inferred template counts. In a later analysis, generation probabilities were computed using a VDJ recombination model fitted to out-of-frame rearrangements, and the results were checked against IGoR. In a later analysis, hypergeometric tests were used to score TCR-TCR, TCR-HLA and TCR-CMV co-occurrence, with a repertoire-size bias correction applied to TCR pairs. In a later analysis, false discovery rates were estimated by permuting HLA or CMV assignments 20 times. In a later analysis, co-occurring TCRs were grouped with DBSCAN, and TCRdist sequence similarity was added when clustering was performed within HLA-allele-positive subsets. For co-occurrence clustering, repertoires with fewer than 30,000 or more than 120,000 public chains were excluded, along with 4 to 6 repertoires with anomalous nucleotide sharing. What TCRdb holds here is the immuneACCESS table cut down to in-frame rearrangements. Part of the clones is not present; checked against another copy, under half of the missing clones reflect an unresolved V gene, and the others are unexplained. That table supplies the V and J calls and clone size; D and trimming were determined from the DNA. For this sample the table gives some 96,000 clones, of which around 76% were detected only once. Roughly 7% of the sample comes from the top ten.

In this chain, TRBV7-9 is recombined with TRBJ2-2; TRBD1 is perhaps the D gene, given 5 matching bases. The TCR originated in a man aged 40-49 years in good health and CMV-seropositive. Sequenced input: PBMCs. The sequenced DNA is TGTGCCAGCAGCTTATATTCAGGGACCGGGGAGCTGTTTTTT. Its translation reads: CASSLYSGTGELFF.